The 31 T cell receptor beta chains in this list originate from one sample, sequenced in a study of CD8+ T cells in alopecia areata. Extracted from the samples, RNA was reverse transcribed into cDNA to serve as the sequencing template. Data came from immunoSEQ multiplex PCR; TCRdb stores just in-frame clones and leaves some out. Of around 200,000 clones in the sample, about 55% were seen once. The treatment is: oral pan-JAK inhibitor, 5-10 mg twice daily. The sequencing here drew on CD8+ T cells sorted from blood, taken at week 24, from a patient treated with tofacitinib. These receptors all come from a human donor with alopecia areata.

This chain connects TRBV28 to TRBJ2-7; 9 bases match TRBD2. CDR3 length: 14 residues. The J segment lost 2 bases and the V segment lost 2 bases, leaving 1 base of the junction unmatched. CDR1 MDHEN and CDR2 SYDVKM come from the germline V gene. CDR3 sequence: CASSLLAGPYEQYF. CDR3 nucleotides: TGTGCCAGCAGTTTACTAGCGGGGCCCTACGAGCAGTACTTC.

The chain employs TRBV19 and TRBJ1-1; D is uncertain. The CDR3 consists of 14 residues. V lost 1 base to trimming and J lost 0 bases, with 6 bases between them. The V gene's germline CDR1 is LNHDA and CDR2 SQIVND (reference sequence). The CDR3 nucleotides read TGTGCCAGTAGTATAGCGCGATTGAACACTGAAGCTTTCTTT. This codes for CASSIARLNTEAFF.

The V call is TRBV6-5, the J call TRBJ2-1; D unresolved. The V and J ends lost 0 bases and 4 bases respectively, with 4 bases between them. The V gene's germline CDR1 is MNHEY and CDR2 SVGAGI. The CDR3 length is 13 residues. The CDR3 coding sequence is TGTGCCAGCAGTTACTCAGAATACAATGAGCAGTTCTTC. It is translated as CASSYSEYNEQFF.

This clone was picked up a small number of times. The chain employs TRBV6-6 and TRBJ2-1; 8 bases align to TRBD2. The germline V gene has CDR1 MNHNY and CDR2 SVGAGI (reference sequence). Trimming took 10 bases from V and 9 from J; bases not matched to a gene: 17. There are 15 residues in the CDR3. The CDR3 bases are TGTGCCACCGGTTGGGAGCGGGGGACCTACGTTGAGCAGTTCTTC. Protein sequence: CATGWERGTYVEQFF.

The chain couples TRBV5-6 to TRBJ1-2; D is perhaps TRBD1 (6 bases). Germline assignment: CDR1 SGHDT and CDR2 YYEEEE. V was cut by 1 base and J by 6 bases, with 13 bases left in between. The CDR3 covers 14 residues. The CDR3 is CASSLFTGAHGYTF. In DNA, the CDR3 is TGTGCCAGCAGCTTGTTCACGGGGGCGCATGGCTACACCTTC.

This clone turned up a few times. The chain combines TRBV12-5 with TRBJ2-3; 7 bases map to TRBD1. Germline lookup yields CDR1 LGHNT and CDR2 FRNRAP. The CDR3 has 17 amino acids. The V gene end was trimmed by 5 bases and the J gene end by 2 bases; junction bases not matched to a gene: 13. This CDR3 reads CASGPPSRGQPTDTQYF. DNA of the CDR3: TGTGCTAGTGGTCCTCCCTCCCGGGGACAGCCCACAGATACGCAGTATTTT.

The CDR3 region has the DNA TGTGCCTGGAGCCATATAATCCTGGGACAGGGGAAAACTGAAGCTTTCTTT. It encodes CAWSHIILGQGKTEAFF. V and J are TRBV30 and TRBJ1-1; 10 bases agree with TRBD1. The germline V gene has CDR1 GTSNPN and CDR2 SVGIG (reference sequence). The CDR3 length is 17 residues. Losses at the gene ends were 3 bases for V and 5 bases for J; bases not matched to a gene: 15.

The chain carries TRBV7-9 and TRBJ2-3; 7 bases map to TRBD2. Losses at the gene ends were 0 bases for V and 3 bases for J; bases not matched to a gene: 9. The germline gives CDR1 SEHNR, CDR2 FQNEAQ (reference sequence). The CDR3 spans 17 residues. CDR3 nucleotide sequence: TGTGCCAGCAGCTTAGCGGAGAGGCGGGGGAAGACAGATACGCAGTATTTT. It specifies CASSLAERRGKTDTQYF.

The chain joins TRBV6-6 to TRBJ1-2; TRBD1 might be the D (5 bases). V shed 0 bases and J shed 6 bases, with 8 bases lying between them. The germline gives CDR1 MNHNY, CDR2 SVGAGI (reference sequence). This CDR3 has 13 amino acids. In DNA form, the CDR3 reads TGTGCCAGCAGTTACTCCTTCAGGGATGGCTACACCTTC. Translation: CASSYSFRDGYTF.

This clone came up a few times. V gene TRBV11-2 combines with J gene TRBJ2-2; the D is unclear. CDR1 SGHAT and CDR2 FQNNGV come from the germline V gene. The CDR3 length is 17 residues. V lost 5 bases, J lost 3 bases, and 19 bases lay in between. The CDR3 spells CASSRPGRAVDTGELFF. The DNA for the CDR3 is TGTGCCAGCAGCCGCCCCGGCCGGGCGGTGGACACCGGGGAGCTGTTTTTT. The full variable domain, in which reference TRBV11-2 and TRBJ2-2 provide the parts outside the CDR3, is EAGVAQSPRYKIIEKRQSVAFWCNPISGHATLYWYQQILGQGPKLLIQFQNNGVVDDSQLPKDRFSAERLKGVDSTLKIQPAKLEDSAVYLCASSRPGRAVDTGELFFGEGSRLTVL.

Of note for this clone: This specimen includes other DNA sequences encoding the same CDR3. This chain uses TRBV9 with TRBJ1-2; no clear D. The CDR3 runs to 11 residues. The ends were cut back, 0 bases at V and 5 bases at J, with 2 bases in the middle. CDR1 and CDR2 from the germline V gene are SGDLS and YYNGEE. The CDR3 loop is CASSVGYGYTF. The CDR3 DNA reads as TGTGCCAGCAGCGTAGGATATGGCTACACCTTC.

This rearrangement joins TRBV6-5 to TRBJ2-1; D unclear. V was clipped by 3 bases and J by 5 bases, with 5 bases between them. This CDR3 comprises 12 residues. Germline V CDR1 and CDR2: MNHEY, SVGAGI. This CDR3 is CASSYPNNEQFF. The CDR3 DNA sequence: TGTGCCAGCAGTTATCCCAACAATGAGCAGTTCTTC.

The rearrangement links TRBV29-1 to TRBJ1-2; no clear D. Germline assignment: CDR1 SQVTM and CDR2 ANQGSEA. This CDR3 is 15 amino acids long. V was shortened by 5 bases and J by 6 bases, with 22 bases between the two germline ends. The CDR3 spells CSVPRDAGGSDGYTF. DNA of the CDR3: TGCAGCGTTCCCCGCGACGCAGGTGGGAGTGATGGCTACACCTTC.

The genes are TRBV4-3 and TRBJ1-1; D not resolved. Trimming removed 0 bases at V and 3 bases at J, with 11 bases between. There are 15 residues in the CDR3. The germline V gene encodes CDR1 LGHNA and CDR2 YSLEER. CDR3 loop: CASSQDAVIDTEAFF. The CDR3 bases are TGCGCCAGCAGCCAAGACGCGGTTATAGACACTGAAGCTTTCTTT.

The chain recombines TRBV11-3 with TRBJ2-1, with 11 bases lining up with TRBD2. Germline V gives CDR1 SGHNT, CDR2 YENEEA. The CDR3 consists of 16 residues. J was trimmed by 3 bases and V by 3 bases; bases with no gene match: 4. CDR3 sequence reads: CASSFITSGGYNEQFF. The DNA for the CDR3 is TGTGCCAGCAGCTTCATTACTAGCGGGGGCTACAATGAGCAGTTCTTC.

The chain recombines TRBV13 with TRBJ2-7, with D perhaps TRBD1 (6 bases). V was trimmed by 4 bases and J by 7 bases, leaving 8 bases between them. Germline loops: CDR1 PRHDT, CDR2 FYEKMQ (reference sequence). This CDR3 is 11 amino acids long. The DNA of the CDR3 is TGTGCCAGCAGCTGGGGGACAGAGCAGTACTTC. Translation: CASSWGTEQYF.

This chain links TRBV27 with TRBJ2-5, with 9 bases that match TRBD1. The CDR3 is made up of 15 amino acids. V lost 5 bases and J lost 3; bases outside the gene matches: 7. Germline CDR1 MNHEY, CDR2 SMNVEV (reference sequence). CDR3 DNA sequence: TGTGCCAGCAGTCCGGACAGGGGTGATGAAGAGACCCAGTACTTC. Its translation: CASSPDRGDEETQYF.

This clone appeared a few times. V gene TRBV5-1 combines with J gene TRBJ1-6; no reliable D call. The ends were cut back, 2 bases at V and 0 bases at J, with 9 bases in the middle. Per the germline V gene, CDR1 is SGHRS and CDR2 is YFSETQ. The CDR3 totals 16 residues. The CDR3, as DNA: TGCGCCAGCAGCTTAACCAGGAGCTCCTATAATTCACCCCTCCACTTT. Its translation: CASSLTRSSYNSPLHF.

The chain recombines TRBV27 with TRBJ2-7; D is possibly TRBD1 or TRBD2 (6 bases each). The CDR3 has 16 amino acids. The ends were cut back, 3 bases at V and 6 bases at J, with 21 bases in the middle. Germline-derived CDR1 and CDR2 are MNHEY and SMNVEV (reference sequence). CDR3 coding DNA: TGTGCCAGCAGTTTTTCTGGGGGGCCCCAAACTTTCGAGCAGTACTTC. Translated: CASSFSGGPQTFEQYF.

CDR3: CASSQEGYDNEQFF. The CDR3, as DNA: TGCGCCAGCAGCCAAGAAGGGTACGACAATGAGCAGTTCTTC. This chain connects TRBV4-3 to TRBJ2-1; D gene uncertain. V lost 0 bases to trimming and J lost 5 bases, with 8 bases between them. This CDR3 has 14 amino acids. Germline V gives CDR1 LGHNA, CDR2 YSLEER.

The chain links TRBV6-5 to TRBJ2-7; D is perhaps TRBD1 (6 bases). Trimming shortened V by 0 bases and J by 3 bases, and 15 bases separated the two germline ends. Germline assignment: CDR1 MNHEY and CDR2 SVGAGI. The CDR3 covers 16 residues. The CDR3 reads CASSYSNRVVGYEQYF. CDR3 DNA sequence: TGTGCCAGCAGTTACTCGAACAGGGTGGTGGGCTACGAGCAGTACTTC.

Concerning this clone: Additional DNA sequences in this sample encode the identical CDR3. The V call is TRBV4-3, the J call TRBJ1-2; the D is unclear. The CDR3 length is 13 residues. Trimming left V 3 bases short and J 2 bases short, with 7 bases between. CDR1 and CDR2 (germline): LGHNA, YSLEER. This CDR3 is CASSHGENYGYTF. For the CDR3, the DNA is TGCGCCAGCAGCCATGGGGAAAACTATGGCTACACCTTC.

J is TRBJ1-1 and V is TRBV30; tentatively, D is TRBD1 (6 bases). The germline V gene has CDR1 GTSNPN and CDR2 SVGIG (reference sequence). The CDR3 sequence is 13 residues long. V lost 4 bases to trimming and J lost 7 bases, with 16 bases between them. CDR3 in DNA: TGTGCCTGGACTCCAGGTGGGGGCGTTGAAGCTTTCTTT. Translating gives CAWTPGGGVEAFF.

This rearrangement joins TRBV7-2 to TRBJ2-2; 15 positions agree with TRBD2. V lost 5 bases to trimming and J lost 4 bases; unmatched junction nucleotides: 8. The V gene's germline CDR1 is SGHTA and CDR2 FQGNSA. The CDR3 loop spans 18 amino acids. CDR3 coding DNA: TGTGCCAGCAGCCTCGGACTAGCGGGGGGGTCTCCCACCGGGGAGCTGTTTTTT. This gives the protein CASSLGLAGGSPTGELFF.

The chain recombines TRBV19 with TRBJ1-1; D remains ambiguous. In germline, CDR1 is LNHDA, CDR2 SQIVND (reference sequence). The CDR3 runs to 13 residues. Trimming left V 5 bases short and J 6 bases short, with 13 bases between. The CDR3 reads CASSPRGRAEAFF. DNA of the CDR3: TGTGCCAGTAGTCCCCGAGGGAGGGCTGAAGCTTTCTTT.

This clone was counted only a few times. The gene calls are TRBV5-6 and TRBJ1-1; D might be TRBD1 (5 bases). The ends were cut back, 4 bases at V and 3 bases at J, with 13 bases in the middle. The germline CDR1 and CDR2 sequences are SGHDT and YYEEEE. The CDR3 loop spans 14 amino acids. CDR3 in amino acids: CASSTATGDTEAFF. Here the CDR3 DNA reads TGTGCCAGCAGCACAGCGACGGGGGACACTGAAGCTTTCTTT.

The rearrangement joins TRBV4-1 to TRBJ2-6; no firm D call. The CDR3 consists of 15 residues. Trimming stripped 3 bases from V and 4 bases from J, with 10 bases between. The V gene's germline CDR1 is MGHRA and CDR2 YSYEKL. The DNA of the CDR3 is TGCGCCAGCAGCCAGATATTCTCGGGGGCCAACGTCCTGACTTTC. Translating gives CASSQIFSGANVLTF.

The chain carries TRBV6-5 and TRBJ1-5, with a tentative D call TRBD1 (5 bases). Germline V gene sequence: CDR1 MNHEY, CDR2 SVGAGI. The CDR3 has 13 amino acids. The germline V and J ends were trimmed by 5 bases and 5 bases, with 10 bases remaining between them. CDR3 sequence (DNA): TGTGCCAGCAGTAGGGGCAATCATCAGCCCCAGCATTTT. Protein sequence: CASSRGNHQPQHF.

V and J are TRBV10-2 and TRBJ2-5; 10 positions match TRBD2. Trimming at V came to 7 bases and at J to 5 bases, leaving 7 bases not matched to a gene. CDR3 length: 14 amino acids. The V gene's germline CDR1 is WSHSY and CDR2 SAAADI. CDR3 DNA sequence: TGCGCCAGCAAAGAGCGGGGGGGCGGGGAGACCCAGTACTTC. This encodes CASKERGGGETQYF.

The genes are TRBV7-9 and TRBJ2-7, with D perhaps matching TRBD2 (5 bases). CDR3 length equals 15 residues. V was cut by 5 bases and J by 0 bases, with 14 bases left in between. Looked up from germline, CDR1 is SEHNR and CDR2 is FQNEAQ (reference sequence). In DNA, the CDR3 is TGTGCCAGCAGCCCCACCGGGGAAACCTCCTACGAGCAGTACTTC. Amino acids: CASSPTGETSYEQYF.

This clone was counted only a few times. The rearrangement uses TRBV19 and TRBJ1-1, with D hard to call. CDR3 size: 13 residues. The V end lost 6 bases, the J end lost 0 bases, and 8 bases lay between the germline ends. Germline lookup yields CDR1 LNHDA and CDR2 SQIVND (reference sequence). The CDR3 reads CASRSSVNTEAFF. The CDR3 coding sequence is TGTGCCAGTAGATCCTCGGTGAACACTGAAGCTTTCTTT. The full variable domain, its missing parts supplied by reference TRBV19 and TRBJ1-1, is DGGITQSPKYLFRKEGQNVTLSCEQNLNHDAMYWYRQDPGQGLRLIYYSQIVNDFQKGDIAEGYSVSREKKESFPLTVTSAQKNPTAFYLCASRSSVNTEAFFGQGTRLTVV.